The clone carrying this TCR beta chain was seen more than once but under ten times. Its cognate antigen is unknown. The CDR3 runs 17 residues. V lost 1 base, J lost 0 bases, and 16 bases lay in between. From germline, CDR1 is SEHNR and CDR2 FQNEAQ (reference sequence). TCRdb analysed the reads with MiXCR anew, one entry per CDR3 protein. The top ten clones hold about 48% of a sample with a few hundred thousand distinct CDR3 sequences, about 40% of them seen once. This sample is drawn from a study of T cell repertoires in cytomegalovirus infection. General study results and limits: Clonotype analysis showed dominance of the ex vivo response by HLA-C-restricted CMV-specific TCR beta clonotypes.

The TCR originated in a human donor in good health (CMV status not recorded). Some clones in this sample may be carry-over from other donors' samples. The chain combines TRBV7-9 with TRBJ2-7, with D unresolved. Sequences were derived from cultured PBMCs, sampled from culture after CMV antigen stimulation. DNA of the CDR3: TGTGCCAGCAGCTTAGTCTTGACGGCAGTGACCTCCTACGAGCAGTACTTC. It specifies CASSLVLTAVTSYEQYF.